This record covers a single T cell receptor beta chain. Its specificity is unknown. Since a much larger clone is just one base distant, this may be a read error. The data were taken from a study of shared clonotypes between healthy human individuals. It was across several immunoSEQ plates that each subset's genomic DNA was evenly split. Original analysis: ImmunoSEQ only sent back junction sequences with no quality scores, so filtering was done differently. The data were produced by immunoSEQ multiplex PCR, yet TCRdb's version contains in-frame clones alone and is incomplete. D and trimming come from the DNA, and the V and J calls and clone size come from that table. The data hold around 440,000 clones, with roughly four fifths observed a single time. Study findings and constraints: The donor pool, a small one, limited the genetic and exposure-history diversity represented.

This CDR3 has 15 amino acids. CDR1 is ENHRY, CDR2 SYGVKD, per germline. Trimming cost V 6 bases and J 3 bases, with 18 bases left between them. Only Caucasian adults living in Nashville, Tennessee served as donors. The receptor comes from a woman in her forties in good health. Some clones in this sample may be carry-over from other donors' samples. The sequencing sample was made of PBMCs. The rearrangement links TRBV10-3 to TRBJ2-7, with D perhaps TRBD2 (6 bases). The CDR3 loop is CAISRTNGSIYEQYF. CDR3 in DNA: TGTGCCATCAGCAGGACTAACGGGAGTATCTACGAGCAGTACTTC.